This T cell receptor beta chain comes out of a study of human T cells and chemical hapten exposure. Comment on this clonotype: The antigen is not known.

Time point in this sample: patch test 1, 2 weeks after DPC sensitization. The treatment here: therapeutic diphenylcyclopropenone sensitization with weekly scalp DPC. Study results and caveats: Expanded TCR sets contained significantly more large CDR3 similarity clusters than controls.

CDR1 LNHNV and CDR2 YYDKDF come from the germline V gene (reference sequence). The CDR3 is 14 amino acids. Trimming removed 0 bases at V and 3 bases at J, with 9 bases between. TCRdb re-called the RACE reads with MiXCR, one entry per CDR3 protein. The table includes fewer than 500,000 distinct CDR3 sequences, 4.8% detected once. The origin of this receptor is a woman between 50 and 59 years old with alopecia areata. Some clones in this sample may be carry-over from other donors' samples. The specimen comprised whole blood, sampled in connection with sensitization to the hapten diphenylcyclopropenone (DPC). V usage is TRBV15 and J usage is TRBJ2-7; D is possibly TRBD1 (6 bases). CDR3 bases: TGTGCCACCAGCAGAGATGAAGGGGGCTACGAGCAGTACTTC. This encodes CATSRDEGGYEQYF.